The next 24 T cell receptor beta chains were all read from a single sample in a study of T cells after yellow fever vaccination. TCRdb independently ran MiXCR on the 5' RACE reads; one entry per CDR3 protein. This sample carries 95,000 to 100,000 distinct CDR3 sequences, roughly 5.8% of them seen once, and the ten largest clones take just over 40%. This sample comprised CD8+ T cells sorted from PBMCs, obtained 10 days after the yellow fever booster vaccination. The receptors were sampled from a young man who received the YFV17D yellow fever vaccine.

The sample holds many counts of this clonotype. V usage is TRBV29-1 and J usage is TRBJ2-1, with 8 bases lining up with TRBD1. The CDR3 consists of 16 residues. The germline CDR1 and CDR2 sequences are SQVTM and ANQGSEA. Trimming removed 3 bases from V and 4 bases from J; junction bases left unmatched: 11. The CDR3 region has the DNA TGCAGCGTTGAGGAGACAGGGGTCGGGGTTTACAATGAGCAGTTCTTC. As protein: CSVEETGVGVYNEQFF.

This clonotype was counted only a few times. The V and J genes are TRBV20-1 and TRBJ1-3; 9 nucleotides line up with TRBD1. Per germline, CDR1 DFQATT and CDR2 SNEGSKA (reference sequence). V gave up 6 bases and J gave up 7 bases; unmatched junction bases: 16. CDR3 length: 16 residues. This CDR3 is CSAQYRGRVGRNTIYF. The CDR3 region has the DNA TGCAGTGCCCAATACAGGGGGCGCGTCGGGAGGAACACCATATATTTT.

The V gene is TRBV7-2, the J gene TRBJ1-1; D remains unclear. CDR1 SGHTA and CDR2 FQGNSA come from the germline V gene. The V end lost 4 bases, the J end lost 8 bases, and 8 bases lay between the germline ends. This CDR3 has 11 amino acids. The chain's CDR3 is CASSSLGEAFF. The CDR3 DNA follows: TGTGCCAGCAGCTCCCTAGGAGAAGCTTTCTTT.

The CDR3 region has the DNA TGCAGTGCCCTTCACCGGACTAGCTTCACAGATACGCAGTATTTT. This translates into CSALHRTSFTDTQYF. The chain joins TRBV20-1 to TRBJ2-3; 8 nucleotides line up with TRBD2. The V gene's germline CDR1 is DFQATT and CDR2 SNEGSKA (reference sequence). The CDR3 is 15 amino acids. V was pared by 6 bases and J by 2 bases, with 10 bases of the junction left unmatched.

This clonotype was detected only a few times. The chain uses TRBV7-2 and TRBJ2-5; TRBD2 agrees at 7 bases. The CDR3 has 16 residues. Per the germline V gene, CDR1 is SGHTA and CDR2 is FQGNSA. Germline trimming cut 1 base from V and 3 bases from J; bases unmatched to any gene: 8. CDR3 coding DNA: TGTGCCAGCAGCTTAGTGGGGGGGGATTTAGAAGAGACCCAGTACTTC. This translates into CASSLVGGDLEETQYF.

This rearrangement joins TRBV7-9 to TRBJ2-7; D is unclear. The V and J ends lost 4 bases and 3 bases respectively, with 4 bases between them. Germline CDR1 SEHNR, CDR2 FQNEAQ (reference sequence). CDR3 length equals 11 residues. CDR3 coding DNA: TGTGCCAGCAGCTCCCTCTACGAGCAGTACTTC. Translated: CASSSLYEQYF.

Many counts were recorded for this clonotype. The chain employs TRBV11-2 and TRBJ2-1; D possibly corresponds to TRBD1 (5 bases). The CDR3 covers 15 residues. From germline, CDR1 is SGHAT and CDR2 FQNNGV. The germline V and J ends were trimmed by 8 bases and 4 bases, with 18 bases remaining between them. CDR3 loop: CASFTGDRSYNEQFF. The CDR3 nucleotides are TGTGCCAGCTTCACCGGAGACAGATCTTACAATGAGCAGTTCTTC.

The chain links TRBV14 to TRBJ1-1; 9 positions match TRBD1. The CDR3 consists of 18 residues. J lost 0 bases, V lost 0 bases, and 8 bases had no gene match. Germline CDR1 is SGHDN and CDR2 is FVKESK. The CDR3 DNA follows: TGTGCCAGCAGCCAAGACCCAGGACAGGGGTTTATGAACACTGAAGCTTTCTTT. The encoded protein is CASSQDPGQGFMNTEAFF. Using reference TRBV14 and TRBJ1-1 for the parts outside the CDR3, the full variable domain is EAGVTQFPSHSVIEKGQTVTLRCDPISGHDNLYWYRRVMGKEIKFLLHFVKESKQDESGMPNNRFLAERTGGTYSTLKVQPAELEDSGVYFCASSQDPGQGFMNTEAFFGQGTRLTVV.

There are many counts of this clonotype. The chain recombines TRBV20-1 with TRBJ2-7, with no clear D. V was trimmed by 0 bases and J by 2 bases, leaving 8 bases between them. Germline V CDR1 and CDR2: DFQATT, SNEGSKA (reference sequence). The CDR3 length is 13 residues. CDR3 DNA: TGCAGTGCTAGAGACGTCAGGACCTACGAGCAGTACGTC. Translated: CSARDVRTYEQYV.

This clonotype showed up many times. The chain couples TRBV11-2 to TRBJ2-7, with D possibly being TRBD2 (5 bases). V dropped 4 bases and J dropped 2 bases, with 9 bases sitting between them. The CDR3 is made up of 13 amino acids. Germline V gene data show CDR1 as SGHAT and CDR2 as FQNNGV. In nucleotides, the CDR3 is TGTGCCAGCAGCTCTCCGGGGACCTACGAGCAGTACGTC. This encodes CASSSPGTYEQYV.

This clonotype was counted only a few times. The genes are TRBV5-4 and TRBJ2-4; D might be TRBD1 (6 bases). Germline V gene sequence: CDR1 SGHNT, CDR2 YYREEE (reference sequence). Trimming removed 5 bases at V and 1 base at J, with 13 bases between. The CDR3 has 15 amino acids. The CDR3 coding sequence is TGTGCCAGCAGTCAGGGGTTTTCGGCCAAAAACATTCAGTACTTC. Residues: CASSQGFSAKNIQYF.

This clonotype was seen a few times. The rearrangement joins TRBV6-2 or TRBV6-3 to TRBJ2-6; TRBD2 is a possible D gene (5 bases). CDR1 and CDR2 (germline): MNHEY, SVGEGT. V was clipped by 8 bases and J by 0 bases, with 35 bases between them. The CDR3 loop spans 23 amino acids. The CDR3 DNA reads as TGTGCCAGCGACAACCCGTTCACCGTTAGCGTCACCCCGCCTGTCTCTGGGGCCAACGTCCTGACTTTC. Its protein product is CASDNPFTVSVTPPVSGANVLTF.

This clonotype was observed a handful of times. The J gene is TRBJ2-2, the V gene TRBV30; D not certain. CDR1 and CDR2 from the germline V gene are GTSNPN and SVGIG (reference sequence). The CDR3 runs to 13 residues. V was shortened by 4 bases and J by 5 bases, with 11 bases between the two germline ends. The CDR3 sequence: CAWNFGLTGELFF. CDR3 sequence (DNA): TGTGCCTGGAATTTTGGTTTGACCGGGGAGCTGTTTTTT.

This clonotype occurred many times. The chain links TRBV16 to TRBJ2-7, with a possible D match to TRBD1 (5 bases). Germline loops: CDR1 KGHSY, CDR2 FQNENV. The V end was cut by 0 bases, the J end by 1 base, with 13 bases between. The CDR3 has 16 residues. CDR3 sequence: CASSQSVQGSSYEQYV. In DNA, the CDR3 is TGTGCCAGCAGCCAATCGGTCCAGGGCTCGTCCTACGAGCAGTACGTC.

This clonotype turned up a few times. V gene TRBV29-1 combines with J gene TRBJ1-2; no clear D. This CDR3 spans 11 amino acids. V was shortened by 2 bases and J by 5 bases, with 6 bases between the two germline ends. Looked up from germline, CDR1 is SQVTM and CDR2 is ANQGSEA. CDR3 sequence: CSVERGYGYTF. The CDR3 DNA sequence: TGCAGCGTTGAACGGGGATATGGCTACACCTTC.

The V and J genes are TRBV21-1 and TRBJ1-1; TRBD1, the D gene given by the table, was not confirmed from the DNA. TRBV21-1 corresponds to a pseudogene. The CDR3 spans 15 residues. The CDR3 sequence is CASSKAVPSQGEAFF. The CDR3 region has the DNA TGTGCCAGCAGCAAAGCGGTACCTTCCCAGGGTGAAGCTTTCTTT.

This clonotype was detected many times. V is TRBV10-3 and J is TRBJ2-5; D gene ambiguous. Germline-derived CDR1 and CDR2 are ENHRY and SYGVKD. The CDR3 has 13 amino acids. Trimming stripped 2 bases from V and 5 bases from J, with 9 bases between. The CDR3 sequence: CAISERVGETQYF. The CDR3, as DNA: TGTGCCATCAGTGAGAGAGTAGGGGAGACCCAGTACTTC.

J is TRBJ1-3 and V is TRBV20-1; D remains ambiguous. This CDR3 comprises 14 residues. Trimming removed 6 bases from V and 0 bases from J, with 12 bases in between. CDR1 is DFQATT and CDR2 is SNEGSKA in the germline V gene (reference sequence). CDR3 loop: CSAGASDSGNTIYF. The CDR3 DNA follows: TGCAGTGCCGGAGCTTCGGACTCTGGAAACACCATATATTTT.

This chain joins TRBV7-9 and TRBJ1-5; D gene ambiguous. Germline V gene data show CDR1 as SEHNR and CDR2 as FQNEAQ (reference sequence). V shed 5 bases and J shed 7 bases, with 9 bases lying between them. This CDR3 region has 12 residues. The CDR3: CASSNQGQPQHF. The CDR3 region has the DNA TGTGCCAGCAGCAATCAAGGGCAGCCCCAGCATTTT.

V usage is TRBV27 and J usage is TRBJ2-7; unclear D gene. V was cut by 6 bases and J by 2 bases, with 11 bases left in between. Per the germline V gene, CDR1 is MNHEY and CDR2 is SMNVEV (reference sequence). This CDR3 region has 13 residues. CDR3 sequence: CASSSGRTYEQYF. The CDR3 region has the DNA TGTGCCAGCAGCTCGGGCAGAACCTACGAGCAGTACTTC.

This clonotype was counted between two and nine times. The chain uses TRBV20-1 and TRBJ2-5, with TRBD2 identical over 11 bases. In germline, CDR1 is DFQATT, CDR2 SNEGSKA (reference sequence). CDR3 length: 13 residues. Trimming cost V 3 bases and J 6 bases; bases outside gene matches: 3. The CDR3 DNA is TGCAGTGCTAGTGTAGCGGGGGGGCAGACCCAGTACTTC. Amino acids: CSASVAGGQTQYF.

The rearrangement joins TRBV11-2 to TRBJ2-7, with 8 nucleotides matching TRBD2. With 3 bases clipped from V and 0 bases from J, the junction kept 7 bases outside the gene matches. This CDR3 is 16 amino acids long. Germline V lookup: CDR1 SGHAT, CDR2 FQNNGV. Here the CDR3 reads CASSFPLAGSSYEQYV. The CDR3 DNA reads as TGTGCCAGCAGCTTCCCTCTAGCGGGCAGCTCCTACGAGCAGTACGTC.

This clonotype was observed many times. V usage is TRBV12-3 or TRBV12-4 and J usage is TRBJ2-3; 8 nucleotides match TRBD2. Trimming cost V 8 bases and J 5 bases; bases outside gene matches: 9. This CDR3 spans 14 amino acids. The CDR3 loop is CASRGLAGLDTQYF. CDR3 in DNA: TGTGCCAGCCGAGGGCTAGCGGGTCTAGATACGCAGTATTTT.

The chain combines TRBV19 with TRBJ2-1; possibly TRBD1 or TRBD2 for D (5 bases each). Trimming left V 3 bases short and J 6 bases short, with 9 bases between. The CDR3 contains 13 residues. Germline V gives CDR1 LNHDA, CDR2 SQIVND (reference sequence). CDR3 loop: CASSIQGPNEQFF. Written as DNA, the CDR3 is TGTGCCAGTAGTATCCAGGGACCCAATGAGCAGTTCTTC.